This is a list of T cell receptor beta chains from one sample in a study of identifying expanded T cells in peripheral blood. Some clones are missing from TCRdb's copy, which holds only in-frame ones; the method was immunoSEQ multiplex PCR. This table has tens of thousands of clones, 88% appearing once. Sequenced input: blood. The source is a person aged 18 to 70 in good health. The CDR3 runs from the conserved cysteine through the conserved F or W. D genes are given only for firm matches. Not every row has a clone size; where given, it reads once, few, many or a size class.

D	J	size	V	CDR3	DNA
TRBD2	TRBJ2-5	.	TRBV25-1	CASSDPGLAGGQETQYF	TGTGCCAGCAGCGATCCAGGACTAGCGGGGGGCCAAGAGACCCAGTACTTC
.	TRBJ2-7	.	TRBV15	CATSRDGGPSGYEQYF	TGTGCCACCAGCAGAGATGGGGGCCCTTCGGGCTACGAGCAGTACTTC
.	TRBJ2-7	.	TRBV19	CASSMWAASSYEQYF	TGTGCCAGCAGTATGTGGGCTGCGAGCTCCTACGAGCAGTACTTC
TRBD2	TRBJ2-3	.	TRBV4-3	CASSRTLAGGPDTQYF	TGCGCCAGCAGCCGCACTCTAGCGGGGGGGCCCGATACGCAGTATTTT
TRBD1	TRBJ1-6	once	TRBV4-2	CASSQAPGQYSPLHF	TGTGCCAGCAGCCAAGCGCCGGGACAGTATTCACCCCTCCACTTT
.	TRBJ1-1	once	TRBV5-5	CASSPLMQDTEAFF	TGTGCCAGCAGCCCCCTGATGCAAGACACTGAAGCTTTCTTT
.	TRBJ1-2	.	TRBV18	CASSPPRGRLLRDGYTF	TGTGCCAGCTCACCCCCTCGGGGCAGGCTCCTTAGGGATGGCTACACCTTC
.	TRBJ2-7	.	TRBV7-9	CASSSSPPAIWSEQYF	TGTGCCAGCAGCTCCTCCCCCCCCGCTATCTGGAGCGAGCAGTACTTC
TRBD2	TRBJ2-3	.	TRBV27	CASSKAGTSGGPGTDTQYF	TGTGCCAGCAGTAAAGCAGGGACTAGCGGGGGGCCAGGCACAGATACGCAGTATTTT
.	TRBJ2-3	.	TRBV6-6	CASSSPGADTQYF	TGTGCCAGCAGCTCCCCCGGCGCAGATACGCAGTATTTT
.	TRBJ1-1	.	TRBV6-1	CASSPVGGLNTEAFF	TGTGCCAGCAGCCCCGTGGGTGGGTTGAACACTGAAGCTTTCTTT
TRBD1	TRBJ2-5	.	TRBV7-9	CASSLNRGVYQETQYF	TGTGCCAGCAGCTTAAACAGGGGAGTTTATCAAGAGACCCAGTACTTC
TRBD2	TRBJ2-5	few	TRBV4-2	CASSQAGARGAAQETQYF	TGTGCCAGCAGCCAAGCCGGGGCGCGGGGGGCCGCCCAAGAGACCCAGTACTTC
.	TRBJ2-3	.	TRBV11-2	CASSLDQVDTQYF	TGTGCCAGCAGCTTAGATCAGGTAGATACGCAGTATTTT
.	TRBJ1-5	.	TRBV7-8	CASSVAPGTASNQPRHF	.
TRBD1	TRBJ2-3	.	TRBV4-2	CASGTGGGTDTQYF	TGTGCCAGCGGGACAGGGGGTGGAACAGATACGCAGTATTTT
.	TRBJ1-1	.	TRBV11-2	CASSLKRNTEAFF	TGTGCCAGCAGCTTAAAGAGGAACACTGAAGCTTTCTTT
.	TRBJ2-7	.	TRBV7-7	CASSFTESSYEQYF	TGTGCCAGCAGCTTTACAGAGAGCTCCTACGAGCAGTACTTC
.	TRBJ2-7	.	TRBV11-2	CASSLGPGGFREQYF	TGTGCCAGCAGCTTAGGGCCAGGGGGGTTCCGCGAGCAGTACTTC
.	TRBJ1-1	.	TRBV30	CAGARALNTEAFF	TGTGCCGGGGCCAGGGCCTTGAACACTGAAGCTTTCTTT
TRBD1	TRBJ1-5	.	TRBV6-1	CASSEAGGKQPQHF	TGTGCCAGCAGTGAGGCAGGGGGAAAACAGCCCCAGCATTTT
TRBD1	TRBJ1-2	.	TRBV2	CASSESWTGVGGYTF	TGTGCCAGCAGTGAATCATGGACAGGCGTGGGTGGCTACACCTTC
.	TRBJ2-7	.	TRBV5-4	CASSTPGSGEQYF	TGTGCCAGCAGCACCCCGGGGTCGGGGGAGCAGTACTTC
.	TRBJ2-1	few	TRBV7-2	CASSVLPGTTEQFF	TGTGCCAGCAGCGTACTCCCCGGGACAACTGAGCAGTTCTTC
TRBD1	TRBJ1-1	.	TRBV2	CASYLALLTGPNTEAFF	TGTGCCAGCTACCTTGCTCTTTTGACAGGGCCTAACACTGAAGCTTTCTTT
TRBD1	TRBJ1-1	.	TRBV5-1	CASSFSGTGGYNTEAFF	TGCGCCAGCAGCTTCTCCGGGACAGGGGGCTACAACACTGAAGCTTTCTTT
.	TRBJ1-6	few	TRBV4-1	CASSQSPVGPPLHF	TGCGCCAGCAGCCAATCCCCCGTGGGGCCACCCCTCCACTTT
TRBD2	TRBJ2-3	.	TRBV7-8	CASSFSGGAHTQYF	TGTGCCAGCAGCTTTAGCGGGGGGGCACATACGCAGTATTTT
.	TRBJ2-2	.	TRBV4-1	CASSQVGQGNGELFF	TGCGCCAGCAGCCAAGTGGGGCAGGGGAACGGGGAGCTGTTTTTT
.	TRBJ1-1	.	TRBV7-2	CASSLFPGSLEGGEAFF	TGTGCCAGCAGCTTATTCCCGGGGTCCTTGGAGGGCGGTGAAGCTTTCTTT
.	TRBJ2-3	.	TRBV2	CASSVTMADDTQYF	TGTGCCAGCAGTGTAACAATGGCGGATGATACGCAGTATTTT
.	TRBJ2-1	.	TRBV7-2	CASSRVTGPLREQFF	TGTGCCAGCAGCAGAGTGACAGGACCCCTTAGGGAGCAGTTCTTC
.	TRBJ1-2	.	TRBV7-2	CASQEDSNYGYTF	TGTGCGTCTCAGGAGGACTCTAACTATGGCTACACCTTC
.	TRBJ2-1	.	TRBV5-4	CASRDGDTYNEQFF	TGTGCCAGCAGGGACGGGGACACGTACAATGAGCAGTTCTTC
.	TRBJ2-7	few	TRBV7-2	CASSLVGGTLEQYF	TGTGCCAGCAGCTTAGTAGGGGGTACCCTCGAGCAGTACTTC
.	TRBJ1-1	.	TRBV19	CASSPRTASGPEAFF	TGTGCCAGTAGTCCCAGGACAGCCTCGGGCCCTGAAGCTTTCTTT
.	TRBJ2-2	.	TRBV18	CASSQLLGGTNTGELFF	TGTGCCAGCTCACAACTCTTAGGGGGGACGAACACCGGGGAGCTGTTTTTT
.	TRBJ2-5	.	TRBV19	CASSTGAETQYF	TGTGCCAGTAGTACAGGGGCAGAGACCCAGTACTTC
.	TRBJ1-1	.	TRBV11-2	CASSYRAGARGTEAFF	TGTGCCAGCAGCTACCGAGCAGGGGCGCGGGGCACTGAAGCTTTCTTT
TRBD1	TRBJ1-2	.	TRBV18	CASSRQGYGYTF	TGTGCCAGCTCTCGACAGGGCTATGGCTACACCTTC
.	TRBJ2-4	.	TRBV6-1	CASTLDLAKNIQYF	TGTGCCAGCACATTAGACCTAGCCAAAAACATTCAGTACTTC
TRBD2	TRBJ2-5	.	TRBV13	CASSLSAGGKETQYF	TGTGCCAGCAGCTTATCGGCGGGGGGAAAAGAGACCCAGTACTTC
.	TRBJ1-2	.	TRBV7-2	CASSSSPGYGYTF	TGTGCCAGCAGCTCCAGCCCAGGGTATGGCTACACCTTC
.	TRBJ1-3	.	TRBV5-4	CASSLEASLSGNTIYF	TGTGCCAGCAGCTTGGAGGCCAGCCTCTCTGGAAACACCATATATTTT
TRBD1	TRBJ1-1	once	TRBV30	CAWQRDSGTEAFF	TGTGCCTGGCAGCGGGACAGCGGCACTGAAGCTTTCTTT
.	TRBJ2-7	.	TRBV19	CASSISSVAYEQYF	TGTGCCAGTAGTATTAGCTCAGTGGCCTACGAGCAGTACTTC
TRBD1	TRBJ1-6	.	TRBV30	CAWKEKGANSPLHF	TGTGCCTGGAAGGAAAAGGGGGCTAATTCACCCCTCCACTTT